Listed below are T cell receptor beta chains from one sample, sequenced in a study of shared T cell receptors in the human thymus. The assay was immunoSEQ multiplex PCR, and TCRdb's table has in-frame clones only and misses some. This table holds about 660,000 clones, roughly 88% found once. The data were also submitted as part of a second study, on human thymus T cells.

The specimen was thymocytes. The receptors here all came from a boy younger than two with a congenital heart defect. Each CDR3 is given with its conserved first and last residue. A D gene is named only where the DNA matches it firmly. The size of a clone is reported for some rows only, either as once, few or many, or as a class for expanded clones.

clone_size | j_call | v_call | d_call | cdr3_aa | cdr3_nt
once | TRBJ2-1 | TRBV29-1 | TRBD2 | CSVTPGLADSPRGQFF | TGCAGCGTAACTCCGGGACTAGCGGATAGTCCCCGCGGGCAGTTCTTC
NA | TRBJ1-2 | TRBV6-5 | TRBD1 | CASTRRTGRGGYTF | TGTGCCAGCACCCGACGGACAGGGAGGGGGGGCTACACCTTC
few | TRBJ2-7 | TRBV5-1 | NA | CASSLRQGHEQYF | TGCGCCAGCAGCTTGCGGCAGGGCCACGAGCAGTACTTC
few | TRBJ1-4 | TRBV14 | NA | CASSRRRGEKLFF | TGTGCCAGCAGCCGCCGGAGGGGTGAAAAACTGTTTTTT
NA | TRBJ2-1 | TRBV15 | NA | CATSRDPLDSPLF | TGTGCCACCAGCAGAGACCCATTGGACTCTCCGCTCTTC
NA | TRBJ2-2 | TRBV11-2 | NA | CASSLVRGMGGELFF | TGTGCCAGCAGCTTAGTCCGGGGGATGGGCGGGGAGCTGTTTTTT
NA | TRBJ2-7 | TRBV4-1 | NA | CASSLTPTSYEQYF | TGCGCCAGCAGCCTAACACCAACCTCCTACGAGCAGTACTTC
NA | TRBJ2-1 | TRBV9 | NA | CASSSGSYNEQFF | TGTGCCAGCAGTAGCGGTTCCTACAATGAGCAGTTCTTC
NA | TRBJ2-5 | TRBV6-5 | TRBD2 | CASSYSPSGREETQYF | TGTGCCAGCAGTTACTCCCCGAGCGGGAGGGAAGAGACCCAGTACTTC
NA | TRBJ2-3 | TRBV9 | TRBD2 | CASSPRLAGSTDTQYF | TGTGCCAGCAGCCCCCGACTAGCGGGGAGCACAGATACGCAGTATTTT
NA | TRBJ2-3 | TRBV9 | NA | CASSPQLGENITDTQYF | TGTGCCAGCAGCCCCCAACTAGGAGAGAATATCACAGATACGCAGTATTTT
NA | TRBJ2-5 | TRBV28 | TRBD2 | CASSLSLAGTQETQYF | TGTGCCAGCAGTTTAAGTTTAGCGGGTACCCAAGAGACCCAGTACTTC
NA | TRBJ1-2 | TRBV28 | TRBD1 | CASSQTGAYGYTF | TGTGCCAGCAGTCAGACAGGGGCCTATGGCTACACCTTC
NA | TRBJ2-7 | TRBV28 | TRBD2 | CASSRSAGGYEQYF | TGTGCCAGCAGTCGTTCAGCGGGAGGTTACGAGCAGTACTTC
NA | TRBJ1-4 | TRBV5-1 | NA | CASSLEVGKNEKLFF | TGCGCCAGCAGCTTGGAGGTCGGGAAAAATGAAAAACTGTTTTTT
few | TRBJ2-3 | TRBV11-2 | TRBD1 | CASSSTGGGGTDTQYF | TGTGCCAGCAGCTCGACAGGGGGCGGAGGCACAGATACGCAGTATTTT
NA | TRBJ2-7 | TRBV18 | TRBD2 | CASSPGTSGYEQYF | TGTGCCAGCTCACCGGGGACTAGCGGGTACGAGCAGTACTTC
NA | TRBJ2-7 | TRBV5-5 | NA | CASSWDLFPHEQYF | TGTGCCAGCAGCTGGGACTTATTTCCCCACGAGCAGTACTTC
NA | TRBJ2-2 | TRBV11-2 | NA | CASSPLRRENTGELFF | TGTGCCAGCAGCCCACTTCGGCGGGAGAACACCGGGGAGCTGTTTTTT
NA | TRBJ2-3 | TRBV5-5 | NA | CASRPFLPPTDTQYF | TGTGCCAGCAGGCCTTTTCTACCTCCCACAGATACGCAGTATTTT
NA | TRBJ1-5 | TRBV28 | NA | CASSYVQGYGNQPQHF | TGTGCCAGCAGTTATGTACAGGGCTACGGCAATCAGCCCCAGCATTTT
NA | TRBJ1-1 | TRBV6-5 | TRBD1 | CASSSDRVRGEAFF | TGTGCCAGCAGTTCGGACAGGGTAAGGGGAGAAGCTTTCTTT
NA | TRBJ2-7 | TRBV4-3 | TRBD1 | CASSQRGDRGSSYEQYF | TGCGCCAGCAGCCAGAGGGGGGACAGGGGTAGCTCCTACGAGCAGTACTTC
NA | TRBJ2-7 | TRBV10-3 | NA | CATGSPGEQYF | TGTGCCACCGGGAGTCCGGGCGAGCAGTACTTC
NA | TRBJ1-2 | TRBV7-2 | TRBD1 | CASSPGQVLYGYTF | TGTGCCAGCAGCCCAGGACAGGTACTATATGGCTACACCTTC
NA | TRBJ2-7 | TRBV5-7 | NA | CASSFEIINPEQYF | TGTGCCAGCAGCTTCGAGATTATAAACCCCGAGCAGTACTTC
NA | TRBJ2-3 | TRBV29-1 | TRBD1 | CSADRGDTQYF | TGCAGCGCCGACAGGGGTGATACGCAGTATTTT
NA | TRBJ1-5 | TRBV2 | NA | CASNWEGRGVTNQPQHF | TGTGCCAGCAACTGGGAAGGCCGGGGGGTAACCAATCAGCCCCAGCATTTT
NA | TRBJ1-1 | TRBV4-1 | NA | CASTRGRGQGNTEAFF | TGCGCCAGCACCCGGGGGAGAGGGCAGGGGAACACTGAAGCTTTCTTT
once | TRBJ2-1 | TRBV2 | TRBD2 | CASPDGGGTDNEQFF | TGTGCCAGCCCAGATGGGGGGGGTACGGACAATGAGCAGTTCTTC
NA | TRBJ2-7 | TRBV4-2 | TRBD2 | CASSQDAAGGPLNEQYF | TGTGCCAGCAGCCAAGATGCCGCGGGAGGGCCGCTGAACGAGCAGTACTTC
NA | TRBJ2-2 | TRBV4-2 | TRBD2 | CASSQGLGLAGVGNTGELFF | TGTGCCAGCAGCCAAGGGTTAGGACTAGCGGGAGTTGGGAACACCGGGGAGCTGTTTTTT